This TCR beta chain came from a study of identical twins. Addition of a universal primer site occurred through template switching, and cDNA carried unique molecular identifiers. Using its own MiXCR run on the 5' RACE reads, TCRdb lists one record per CDR3 protein. The sample contains roughly 1.6 million distinct CDR3 sequences, 25% to 35% of which appear only once. As concerns this clonotype: The antigen is unknown.

Notes on the study in general: Out-of-frame alpha sequences that twins shared showed excess low generation probability.

Germline CDR1 SGHRS, CDR2 YFSETQ. CDR3 length equals 16 residues. Trimming cost V 4 bases and J 3 bases; bases outside gene matches: 3. This TCR came from a newborn girl in good health. The specimen sequenced was cord blood. The chain recombines TRBV5-1 with TRBJ2-6; 11 bases agree with TRBD1. CDR3 sequence: CASSGTGGDGANVLTF. CDR3 sequence (DNA): TGCGCCAGCAGCGGGACAGGGGGGGATGGGGCCAACGTCCTGACTTTC. The complete variable domain, with remaining parts taken from reference TRBV5-1 and TRBJ2-6, reads KAGVTQTPRYLIKTRGQQVTLSCSPISGHRSVSWYQQTPGQGLQFLFEYFSETQRNKGNFPGRFSGRQFSNSRSEMNVSTLELGDSALYLCASSGTGGDGANVLTFGAGSRLTVL.